This is a list of T cell receptor beta chains from one sample in a study of T cells after yellow fever vaccination. Each CDR3 protein is one row after TCRdb ran MiXCR on the 5' RACE reads. The profile shows some 550,000 distinct CDR3 sequences, about 19% of them singletons. The sequenced sample was PBMCs, obtained 15 days after the yellow fever booster vaccination. The receptors were gathered from a man aged 25 to 40 who received the YFV17D yellow fever vaccine. Each CDR3 is given with its conserved first and last residue. The order of the fields is V gene, J gene, clone size, D gene, CDR3 protein, CDR3 DNA. A D gene is named only where the DNA matches it firmly. Some rows mark clone size as missing; the rest say once, few, many or name a class of expanded clone.

>TRBV5-4|TRBJ1-5|.|.
CASSLGESNQPQHF
TGTGCCAGCTCCCTCGGGGAGAGCAATCAGCCCCAGCATTTT
>TRBV29-1|TRBJ2-3|few|TRBD2
CSVETTSGTTDTQYF
TGCAGCGTTGAAACGACTAGCGGGACGACAGATACGCAGTATTTT
>TRBV7-7|TRBJ2-3|many|TRBD2
CASSLGGVGTDTQYF
TGTGCCAGCAGTTTGGGGGGGGTAGGCACAGATACGCAGTATTTT
>TRBV20-1|TRBJ1-4|.|.
CSARRLSTNEKLFF
TGCAGTGCTAGAAGACTCTCAACTAATGAAAAACTGTTTTTT
>TRBV5-6|TRBJ2-7|many|.
CASRRTFSSYEQYF
TGTGCCAGCAGGCGGACTTTCAGCTCCTACGAGCAGTACTTC
>TRBV12-3/TRBV12-4|TRBJ1-4|.|TRBD1
CASRYGTVDEKLFF
TGTGCCAGCAGGTACGGGACAGTCGATGAAAAACTGTTTTTT
>TRBV16|TRBJ2-3|.|TRBD1
CASSHPQGAGDTQYF
TGTGCCAGCAGCCATCCACAGGGGGCTGGGGATACGCAGTATTTT
>TRBV4-2|TRBJ2-6|.|TRBD1
CASSQEGTGFSGANVLTF
TGTGCCAGCAGCCAAGAGGGGACAGGTTTCTCTGGGGCCAACGTCCTGACTTTC
>TRBV6-6|TRBJ1-4|.|TRBD1
CASSYADREKLFF
TGTGCCAGCAGTTACGCAGACAGGGAGAAACTGTTTTTT
>TRBV7-6|TRBJ2-3|.|TRBD2
CASSLAGLAGGSTDTQYF
TGTGCCAGCAGCTTAGCGGGACTAGCGGGAGGGAGCACAGATACGCAGTATTTT
>TRBV12-3/TRBV12-4|TRBJ2-1|many|.
CASSLRGKGEQFF
TGTGCCAGCAGTTTAAGGGGGAAGGGTGAGCAGTTCTTC
>TRBV12-3/TRBV12-4|TRBJ1-1|many|.
CASSFPNTEAFF
TGTGCCAGCAGCTTCCCGAACACTGAAGCTTTCTTT
>TRBV10-3|TRBJ2-2|.|.
CAIRVTTGRNTGELFF
TGTGCCATCAGGGTGACGACTGGAAGGAACACCGGGGAGCTGTTTTTT
>TRBV20-1|TRBJ2-3|few|TRBD2
CSASRFSGSTDTQYF
TGCAGTGCTAGCCGCTTTAGCGGGAGCACAGATACGCAGTATTTT
>TRBV6-2/TRBV6-3|TRBJ2-7|.|.
CASRKGVFEQYF
TGTGCCAGCCGGAAAGGGGTTTTCGAGCAGTACTTC
>TRBV29-1|TRBJ2-4|.|.
CSVDSGRGAKNIQYF
TGCAGCGTTGACTCGGGGAGAGGAGCCAAAAACATTCAGTACTTC
>TRBV28|TRBJ2-1|few|TRBD2
CASSTKVASGNNEQFF
TGTGCCAGCAGTACCAAGGTCGCTAGCGGTAACAATGAGCAGTTCTTC
>TRBV7-8|TRBJ1-4|.|.
CASRGRTAANEKLFF
TGTGCCAGCAGAGGAAGGACGGCTGCTAATGAAAAACTGTTTTTT
>TRBV7-2|TRBJ2-7|few|.
CASSPQSTGSYEQYF
TGTGCCAGCAGCCCCCAATCGACGGGCTCCTACGAGCAGTACTTC
>TRBV2|TRBJ2-7|few|.
CASMVLEGLEQYF
TGTGCCAGCATGGTTTTGGAGGGACTCGAGCAGTACTTC
>TRBV27|TRBJ2-7|few|.
CASQPTGQPSSYEQYF
TGTGCCAGCCAGCCAACCGGACAGCCTTCCTCCTACGAGCAGTACTTC
>TRBV6-2/TRBV6-3|TRBJ2-1|.|TRBD2
CASSSPRQRGYNEQFF
TGTGCCAGCAGTTCCCCTAGACAGCGGGGCTACAATGAGCAGTTCTTC
>TRBV10-3|TRBJ1-4|few|.
CAISEMLNEKLFF
TGTGCCATCAGTGAGATGCTTAATGAAAAACTGTTTTTT
>TRBV25-1|TRBJ2-7|once|TRBD2
CASSRDREASYEQYF
TGTGCCAGCAGTCGAGACCGGGAGGCATCCTACGAGCAGTACTTC
>TRBV19|TRBJ2-1|few|.
CASTPLEAASFF
TGTGCCAGTACTCCGTTGGAAGCGGCCTCGTTCTTC
>TRBV20-1|TRBJ2-7|few|TRBD2
CSASSGLATYEQYF
TGCAGTGCTAGCTCGGGACTAGCCACCTACGAGCAGTACTTC
>TRBV20-1|TRBJ2-7|few|.
CSASSGTPTYEQYF
TGCAGTGCTAGTTCGGGGACACCAACCTACGAGCAGTACTTC
>TRBV7-2|TRBJ2-1|few|.
CASSLGFSSYNEQFF
TGTGCCAGCAGCTTAGGTTTTAGCTCGTACAATGAGCAGTTCTTC
>TRBV7-9|TRBJ2-2|few|TRBD1
CASSSNRGNGTGELFF
TGTGCCAGCAGCTCCAACAGGGGTAATGGGACCGGGGAGCTGTTTTTT
>TRBV4-3|TRBJ2-7|.|.
CASSHTRAGSYEQYF
TGCGCCAGCAGCCACACTAGAGCCGGGTCCTACGAGCAGTACTTC
>TRBV7-2|TRBJ2-3|.|.
CASSSAYGSTDTQYF
TGTGCCAGCAGCTCTGCGTACGGGAGCACAGATACGCAGTATTTT
>TRBV6-5|TRBJ1-5|few|.
CASSYDGLSNQPQHF
TGTGCCAGCAGTTACGACGGCCTTAGCAATCAGCCCCAGCATTTT
>TRBV5-1|TRBJ2-3|.|.
CASSPINENTQYF
TGCGCCAGCAGCCCTATAAACGAGAATACGCAGTATTTT
>TRBV7-9|TRBJ2-3|.|.
CATPNTRVSSTDTQYF
TGTGCCACTCCAAACACACGGGTTTCTAGCACAGATACGCAGTATTTT
>TRBV20-1|TRBJ1-4|.|TRBD1
CSARQGFFEKLFF
TGCAGTGCGAGACAGGGATTCTTTGAAAAACTGTTTTTT
>TRBV15|TRBJ2-7|few|TRBD2
CATSIRKGTSGPLVQYF
TGTGCCACCAGCATACGGAAAGGGACTAGCGGCCCGTTAGTGCAGTACTTC
>TRBV23-1|TRBJ2-1|.|TRBD1
CASSQSGGQGSKEQFF
TGCGCCAGCAGTCAATCAGGGGGACAGGGTTCAAAAGAGCAGTTCTTC
>TRBV7-2|TRBJ2-1|.|.
CASSLGLQGEQFF
TGTGCCAGCAGCTTGGGACTCCAAGGTGAGCAGTTCTTC
>TRBV4-3|TRBJ1-4|.|.
CASSQDSGGGEKLFF
TGCGCCAGCAGCCAAGATTCGGGGGGGGGTGAAAAACTGTTTTTT
>TRBV20-1|TRBJ2-3|few|TRBD2
CSARVLSGIGITDTQYF
TGCAGTGCTAGAGTCCTTAGCGGGATTGGGATCACAGATACGCAGTATTTT
>TRBV5-6|TRBJ2-5|.|.
CASSYGTQSREYF
TGTGCCAGCAGCTACGGGACCCAGAGCCGAGAGTACTTC
>TRBV10-1|TRBJ1-1|few|.
CASSLNQGNEAFF
TGCGCCAGCAGCTTAAACCAGGGAAATGAAGCTTTCTTT
>TRBV7-2|TRBJ2-3|few|.
CASTTGDTQYF
TGTGCCAGCACCACCGGGGATACGCAGTATTTT
>TRBV20-1|TRBJ2-1|.|.
CSAPVGSHNEQFF
TGCAGTGCGCCAGTTGGTAGCCACAATGAGCAGTTCTTC
>TRBV2|TRBJ1-2|many|.
CASSPGSGSYGYTF
TGTGCCAGCAGTCCAGGGAGCGGGTCCTATGGCTACACCTTC
>TRBV29-1|TRBJ2-3|.|TRBD1
CSRPGQGVSTDTQYF
TGCAGCCGGCCGGGACAGGGGGTTAGTACAGATACGCAGTATTTT
>TRBV12-3/TRBV12-4|TRBJ2-7|few|.
CASTLTRGTSYEQYF
TGTGCCAGCACTCTTACTCGGGGCACCTCCTACGAGCAGTACTTC
>TRBV5-1|TRBJ1-2|few|.
CASSLEYYTGHLNYGYTF
TGCGCCAGCAGCTTGGAGTATTACACGGGACACCTAAACTATGGCTACACCTTC
>TRBV19|TRBJ2-1|once|TRBD2
CASSQTSGSFYEQFF
TGTGCCAGTAGTCAAACTAGCGGGAGTTTCTATGAGCAGTTCTTC
>TRBV9|TRBJ2-2|.|.
CASSPPGVGELFF
TGTGCCAGCAGCCCCCCGGGGGTCGGGGAGCTGTTTTTT
>TRBV6-1|TRBJ2-2|.|TRBD1
CASSASPLQGANTGELFF
TGTGCCAGCAGCGCCTCACCATTACAGGGGGCAAACACCGGGGAGCTGTTTTTT
>TRBV5-1|TRBJ2-3|.|.
CASSPWGPSVSTDTQYF
TGCGCCAGCAGCCCATGGGGGCCTAGCGTTAGCACAGATACGCAGTATTTT
>TRBV20-1|TRBJ2-1|.|TRBD2
CSARVGGRDVNEQFF
TGCAGTGCTAGAGTAGGCGGGAGGGACGTGAATGAGCAGTTCTTC
>TRBV4-3|TRBJ2-3|.|.
CASRSGESTDTQYF
TGCGCCAGCAGGTCGGGCGAAAGCACAGATACGCAGTATTTT
>TRBV4-3|TRBJ2-2|.|.
CASCPGLDTGELFF
TGCGCCAGCTGCCCCGGGTTAGACACCGGGGAGCTGTTTTTT
>TRBV20-1|TRBJ2-7|.|TRBD1
CSGDPGQGRNEQYF
TGCAGTGGGGACCCGGGACAGGGTAGGAACGAGCAGTACTTC
>TRBV20-1|TRBJ2-5|.|TRBD1
CSARPSGTAFQETQYF
TGCAGTGCTAGGCCGTCCGGGACAGCCTTCCAAGAGACCCAGTACTTC
>TRBV5-6|TRBJ2-1|.|.
CASSRVLYNEQFF
TGTGCCAGCAGCAGGGTTTTGTACAATGAGCAGTTCTTC
>TRBV7-2|TRBJ2-1|few|TRBD2
CASSYMGGRVGEQFF
TGTGCCAGCAGCTATATGGGCGGGAGGGTTGGTGAGCAGTTCTTC
>TRBV3-1|TRBJ2-6|few|.
CASSRNSGANVLTF
TGTGCCAGCAGTCGGAACTCTGGGGCCAACGTCCTGACTTTC